This T cell receptor beta chain was identified in a study of shared clonotypes between healthy human individuals. The study, taken as a whole, reports: Clonotypes that were shared across a few donors made up around 5% of naive CD4 clonotypes. The rarefaction results pointed to incomplete sorted-subset sequencing despite large depth.

Details on this clone: Its target is unknown.

Clones were sequenced by immunoSEQ multiplex PCR, and TCRdb holds only the in-frame ones, with some missing. The repertoire has 2,500,000 or so clones, approximately 93% of them found once; the top ten carry approximately 0.37%. V shed 0 bases and J 1 base; nucleotides not matched to a gene: 6. Germline lookup yields CDR1 SGHKS and CDR2 YYEKEE (reference sequence). CDR3 size: 16 residues. This chain connects TRBV5-5 to TRBJ1-2; the match to TRBD1 covers 7 bases. The sequencing sample was made of naive CD4+ T cells from PBMCs. The subset is: CD45RA+ positively selected. This TCR was recovered from a young man in good health. Some clones in this sample may be carry-over from other donors' samples. The CDR3 reads CASSLGQGPHNYGYTF. CDR3 bases: TGTGCCAGCAGCTTGGGACAGGGCCCTCATAACTATGGCTACACCTTC.